A single sample gave rise to the 14 T cell receptor beta chains below, sequenced in a study of beta chain features in type 1 diabetes. The sequenced template was cDNA made from the entire isolated RNA. Repertoires were generated with immunoSEQ multiplex PCR, while TCRdb's copy carries only in-frame clones and drops some. The table has more than 300,000 clones, about 14% seen once; the top ten hold under 0.02%. Sample: naive CD4+ T cells from blood. The receptors shown here come from a woman between 18 and 29 years old in good health.

CDR3 loop: CASSADRGQPQHF. DNA of the CDR3: TGTGCCAGCAGCGCGGACAGGGGTCAGCCCCAGCATTTT. The V and J genes are TRBV5-6 and TRBJ1-5, with 9 bases aligning to TRBD1. CDR3 size: 13 residues. Trimming at V came to 4 bases and at J to 6 bases, leaving 2 bases not matched to a gene. Germline lookup yields CDR1 SGHDT and CDR2 YYEEEE.

The genes are TRBV18 and TRBJ1-1; 9 nucleotides line up with TRBD1. Germline V CDR1 and CDR2: KGHSH, LQKENI. With 2 bases clipped from V and 5 bases from J, the junction kept 6 bases outside the gene matches. CDR3 length: 15 residues. Here the CDR3 DNA reads TGTGCCAGCTCACCAATAGCAGGACAGGGGACTGAAGCTTTCTTT. Translation: CASSPIAGQGTEAFF.

This clone has just a few counts. V is TRBV28 and J is TRBJ2-1; D is perhaps TRBD2 (5 bases). Trimming left V 5 bases short and J 7 bases short, with 12 bases between. This CDR3 region has 13 residues. CDR1 and CDR2 from the germline V gene are MDHEN and SYDVKM. The CDR3, as DNA: TGTGCCAGCAGTGCCCCACTAGTGAATGAGCAGTTCTTC. Its protein product is CASSAPLVNEQFF.

The chain recombines TRBV6-5 with TRBJ2-7; D is ambiguous. Trimming pared 6 bases from V and 3 bases from J, leaving 12 bases between. Germline V CDR1 and CDR2: MNHEY, SVGAGI. The length of the CDR3 is 13 residues. The CDR3, as DNA: TGTGCCAGCAGAGTGGGCAGAAACTACGAGCAGTACTTC. As protein: CASRVGRNYEQYF.

This chain links TRBV25-1 with TRBJ2-7; 8 bases match TRBD2. The CDR3 sequence is 15 residues long. Germline CDR1 MGHDK, CDR2 SYGVNS. Losses at the gene ends were 4 bases for V and 0 bases for J; bases not matched to a gene: 5. Written as DNA, the CDR3 is TGTGCCAGCAGTGGTAGACTAGCGAGCTCCTACGAGCAGTACTTC. Translation gives CASSGRLASSYEQYF.

J is TRBJ2-7 and V is TRBV29-1, with 13 bases aligning to TRBD2. The CDR3 runs 16 residues. Unmatched junction bases numbered 13, after V lost 5 bases and J lost 6 bases. CDR1 and CDR2 (germline): SQVTM, ANQGSEA. CDR3: CSVHAGLAGDPSEQYF. The CDR3 DNA follows: TGCAGCGTTCATGCTGGACTAGCGGGAGACCCCTCCGAGCAGTACTTC.

Of note for this clone: The identical CDR3 is also encoded by other nucleotide sequences in the sample. The chain combines TRBV18 with TRBJ2-7; TRBD1 matches at 7 bases. The germline V gene encodes CDR1 KGHSH and CDR2 LQKENI. The CDR3 runs to 14 residues. Trimming at V came to 2 bases and at J to 2 bases, leaving 3 bases not matched to a gene. As DNA, the CDR3 is TGTGCCAGCTCACCATTGGGACAGACCTACGAGCAGTACTTC. It specifies CASSPLGQTYEQYF.

The gene calls are TRBV30 and TRBJ1-2; a weak D match, TRBD1 (6 bases). CDR3 length: 11 amino acids. Germline CDR1 is GTSNPN and CDR2 is SVGIG (reference sequence). V gave up 4 bases and J gave up 13 bases, with 16 bases separating them. CDR3 amino acids: CAWTGGRIPTF. In DNA form, the CDR3 reads TGTGCCTGGACGGGGGGGCGCATTCCCACCTTC. Full variable domain (remainder filled in from reference TRBV30 and TRBJ1-2): SQTIHQWPATLVQPVGSPLSLECTVEGTSNPNLYWYRQAAGRGLQLLFYSVGIGQISSEVPQNLSASRPQDRQFILSSKKLLLSDSGFYLCAWTGGRIPTFGSGTRLTVV.

This clone was observed a handful of times. This sequence joins TRBV30 and TRBJ1-5; D is possibly TRBD1 (5 bases). Trimming left V 3 bases short and J 6 bases short, with 15 bases between. The CDR3 is 14 amino acids. CDR1 and CDR2 from the germline V gene are GTSNPN and SVGIG (reference sequence). The CDR3 spells CAWSPGTSGQPQHF. CDR3 sequence (DNA): TGTGCCTGGAGCCCTGGGACTTCCGGTCAGCCCCAGCATTTT.

The chain recombines TRBV6-5 with TRBJ1-2; the D gene is possibly TRBD1 (5 bases). CDR3 length equals 14 residues. CDR1 MNHEY and CDR2 SVGAGI come from the germline V gene. Trimming took 2 bases from V and 8 from J, leaving 15 bases between them. The CDR3 nucleotides read TGTGCCAGCAGTTACCGGACGGGGGAGGGGGGCTACACCTTC. This sequence encodes CASSYRTGEGGYTF.

V is TRBV4-1 and J is TRBJ2-1; perhaps TRBD2 as D (5 bases). V lost 4 bases, J lost 3 bases, and 13 bases lay in between. Germline CDR1 reads MGHRA; CDR2 reads YSYEKL. The CDR3 runs to 15 residues. The CDR3 DNA reads TGCGCCAGCAGCCCTACTAGTTATGTCTACAATGAGCAGTTCTTC. The encoded protein is CASSPTSYVYNEQFF.

This clone came up a few times. The V and J genes are TRBV28 and TRBJ1-1; TRBD1 agrees at 9 bases. Trimming at V came to 8 bases and at J to 1 base, leaving 8 bases not matched to a gene. The CDR3 consists of 15 residues. Germline CDR1 is MDHEN and CDR2 is SYDVKM. CDR3 protein: CASPPGTGKNTEAFF. DNA for the CDR3: TGTGCCAGCCCACCTGGGACAGGGAAGAACACTGAAGCTTTCTTT.

This clone was seen only a few times. This chain joins TRBV30 and TRBJ2-3; D is possibly TRBD1 (5 bases). The CDR3 has 13 residues. V dropped 0 bases and J dropped 12 bases, with 16 bases sitting between them. Per germline, CDR1 GTSNPN and CDR2 SVGIG (reference sequence). This CDR3 is CAWSVLDSQTQYF. As DNA, the CDR3 is TGTGCCTGGAGTGTACTTGACAGCCAGACCCAGTATTTT.

The V and J genes are TRBV7-3 and TRBJ2-6, with 10 bases identical to TRBD1. Germline loops: CDR1 SGHTA, CDR2 FQGTGA. The trim removed 5 bases at V and 3 bases at J, leaving 4 bases unmatched. This CDR3 region has 16 residues. The DNA for the CDR3 is TGTGCCAGCAGCCTGGGACAGGGGTATGGGGCCAACGTCCTGACTTTC. It translates to CASSLGQGYGANVLTF.